The 2 T cell receptor beta chains reported below all come from one sample, sequenced in a study of cytomegalovirus exposure and HLA in healthy donors. The PCR made use of 60 Vbeta and 13 Jbeta primers. Using immunoSEQ multiplex PCR, the repertoire was profiled, and TCRdb retains in-frame clones only, with some absent. The repertoire holds 100,000 or so clones, approximately 84% seen once, with roughly 2% in the top ten. What was sequenced was PBMCs. Receptors were obtained from a man between 18 and 29 years old in good health and CMV-seronegative.

The rearrangement joins TRBV7-9 to TRBJ1-1, with D possibly matching TRBD1 (6 bases). Trimming left V 5 bases short and J 8 bases short, with 12 bases between. Germline V gives CDR1 SEHNR, CDR2 FQNEAQ (reference sequence). The CDR3 spans 12 residues. The CDR3 coding sequence is TGTGCCAGCAGCGGTGACAGGCTAGAAGCTTTCTTT. Translated: CASSGDRLEAFF.

This rearrangement joins TRBV6-5 to TRBJ2-7; 12 bases map to TRBD2. Germline-derived CDR1 and CDR2 are MNHEY and SVGAGI. This CDR3 contains 16 residues. The junction had 4 bases not matched to a gene; V was cut back by 1 base and J by 3 bases. This CDR3 is CASSYWGLAGFYEQYF. The CDR3 nucleotides read TGTGCCAGCAGTTACTGGGGACTAGCGGGCTTCTACGAGCAGTACTTC.